The clone carrying this T cell receptor beta chain was recorded a few times. The antigen is undetermined. This sample stems from a study of blood T cells in healthy people across ages. Together with a sample-barcoded 5' primer, a J-beta primer mix was included in a second PCR lasting 7 to 11 cycles. A template-switch adaptor containing 12 random nucleotides labeled each cDNA molecule. Using its own MiXCR run on the 5' RACE reads, TCRdb lists one record per CDR3 protein. The repertoire holds roughly 1.4 million distinct CDR3 sequences, approximately 59% seen once, with approximately 7% in the top ten. Study-level points and caveats: Diversity was higher, and naive CD4+ cells more numerous, in long-lived donors than in aged donors. A strong correlation between TCR beta diversity and naive T cell percentage was seen.

Germline CDR1 reads MGHDK; CDR2 reads SYGVNS. The V gene lost 2 bases and the J gene lost 6 bases, with 7 bases spanning the gap. This CDR3 region has 13 residues. The J gene is TRBJ1-4, the V gene TRBV25-1; D uncertain. This clonotype was sampled from a man in his late teens or twenties in good health. The sample comprised blood. CDR3 sequence: CASSEKIYEKLFF. DNA for the CDR3: TGTGCCAGCAGTGAAAAGATTTATGAAAAACTGTTTTTT.